The rows below give T cell receptor beta chains drawn from one sample of a study of Ad26.COV2.S vaccination and SARS-CoV-2 variants. Libraries were prepared by immunoSEQ multiplex PCR; TCRdb keeps only in-frame clonotypes and omits some of them. The sample shows about 350,000 clones, 92% of them seen only once. The source material was peripheral blood, sampled after recovery from COVID-19. These receptors all come from a human donor who had recovered from COVID-19. Each CDR3 is given without its conserved first and last residue. The order of the fields is J gene, V gene, CDR3 protein.

>TRBJ1-1|TRBV7-9
ASSLEAGIEAF
>TRBJ2-1|TRBV7-2
ASSLGWVSRGGEQF
>TRBJ2-7|TRBV6-1
ASSEAVSSYEQY
>TRBJ2-6|TRBV27
ASSSGQGLPGANVLT
>TRBJ2-2|TRBV6-5
ASSYSSAITGELF
>TRBJ1-1|TRBV5-1
ASSFQDMNTEAF
>TRBJ2-6|TRBV2
ASSEDRSSGANVLT
>TRBJ1-3|TRBV5-1
ASSFSDTEGGNTIY
>TRBJ1-1|TRBV29-1
SVDQEAF
>TRBJ1-6|TRBV20-1
SASRGTLSSYNSPLH
>TRBJ1-1|TRBV19
ASSIGTETNTEAF
>TRBJ1-2|TRBV3-1/TRBV3-2
ASSPAGTGGHGYT
>TRBJ1-1|TRBV7-6
ASSWTRDTEAF
>TRBJ2-7|TRBV5-1
ASSVGQREQY
>TRBJ2-1|TRBV9
ASSGSRGGNHNEQF
>TRBJ1-2|TRBV13
ASSLSQNPYGYT
>TRBJ1-1|TRBV9
ASSNRGQAF
>TRBJ2-7|TRBV19
ASSWELLSYEQY
>TRBJ1-6|TRBV14
ASSPRTGNSPLH
>TRBJ1-2|TRBV7-2
ASSLRSGSYT
>TRBJ2-2|TRBV14
ASSQVIETSRQNGELF
>TRBJ1-2|TRBV29-1
SAHTRDGYT
>TRBJ1-5|TRBV30
AWGRSKGNQPQH
>TRBJ2-7|TRBV10-3
AISAQQGDYEQY
>TRBJ2-7|TRBV9
ASSVALPRTHHEQY
>TRBJ1-1|TRBV6-5
ASSYRNMNTEAF
>TRBJ2-7|TRBV5-4
ASSLGGGSSYEQY
>TRBJ2-3|TRBV24-1
ATSDTGQGAPDTQY
>TRBJ1-1|TRBV18
ASSPPLVGGTEAF
>TRBJ2-1|TRBV9
ASSVGGTGGQF
>TRBJ2-1|TRBV23-1
ASSFDNEQF
>TRBJ2-2|TRBV10-3
AISDGSTGGTGELF
>TRBJ1-2|TRBV9
ASSDLPTGGDYGYT
>TRBJ2-5|TRBV29-1
SVHQETQY
>TRBJ1-1|TRBV19
ASSIGRQGPLNTEAF
>TRBJ2-3|TRBV6-1
ASSEALAGRFGTQY
>TRBJ2-7|TRBV2
ASRNDRVSEQY
>TRBJ2-5|TRBV25-1
ASRPITGGAGETQY
>TRBJ1-5|TRBV9
ASSPEGTSNQPQH
>TRBJ2-1|TRBV5-6
ASSLAGEQF
>TRBJ1-1|TRBV6-2/TRBV6-3
ASRYRDPNTEAF
>TRBJ1-2|TRBV6-5
ASSRGFQGGYGYT
>TRBJ1-1|TRBV2
ASSVDFGNTEAF
>TRBJ2-1|TRBV10-2
ASSDSGVQF
>TRBJ1-6|TRBV2
ASSDGGRRDSPLH
>TRBJ1-2|TRBV7-5
ARSLIGDLSGTGYGYT
>TRBJ1-4|TRBV15
ATSKRDDEKLF
>TRBJ2-1|TRBV5-8
ASSWNRGDEQF
>TRBJ2-3|TRBV28
ASSFGAGGDTQY
>TRBJ2-2|TRBV9
ASSVNRRNTGELF
>TRBJ2-2|TRBV5-1
ASSFWTDNTGELF
>TRBJ2-1|TRBV6-1
ASSEARTVRGAEQF
>TRBJ1-5|TRBV5-8
ASSRGTASNQPQH
>TRBJ1-2|TRBV7-2
ASSLEDRAGGHGYT
>TRBJ1-1|TRBV29-1
SVRQGATEAF